This T cell receptor beta chain was profiled in a study of T cell responses to AZD1222 COVID-19 vaccine (dated by TCRdb to the early 2020s). In terms of the full investigation: AZD1222 recipients whose second dose came at about 4 weeks and those whose second dose came at about 12 weeks were combined into one group, since spike-specific TCR depth and breadth did not differ between the two schedules. A total of about 230 trial participants underwent TCR sequencing, of whom some 210 received two doses of AZD1222 and about 26 received two doses of the MenACWY control vaccine. Trial participants were enrolled by age into 18-55, 56-69 and 70-plus year subgroups, with approximately 150, 28 and 58 TCR-sequenced participants respectively.

The CDR3 regions of human TCRbeta chains were analyzed by immunosequencing. The published analysis was carried out like this. Repertoire TCRs were matched against a reference library of SARS-CoV-2-specific TCRs generated with the MIRA antigen-specificity platform. Breadth meant the fraction of unique TCRs that were SARS-CoV-2-associated, whereas depth meant the fraction of total T cells that were SARS-CoV-2-associated. Using the MIRA data, each spike-specific TCR was assigned both to the spike region to which the TCR was reactive and to a CD4 or CD8 class. Log10-transformed breadth and depth values were compared by one-way ANOVA with Sidak's multiple comparisons tests. TCRdb obtained this table from immuneACCESS and retained in-frame rearrangements with V and J assigned. These tables miss some clones; where compared with another copy, unresolved V genes account for less than half of the shortfall, and the remainder is unexplained. Clone size and V and J calls were adopted from that table, with D and trimming inferred from the DNA. For this sample there are tens of thousands of clones; about 74% appear just once. Around 7% of the sample belongs to the ten largest clones.

The time point label for this specimen denotes: baseline before first vaccination. Vaccinee samples were obtained from the UK trials COV001 and COV002, which included a single-blind randomized controlled phase 2/3 trial of AZD1222 (ChAdOx1 nCoV-19) in healthy adults. For TCRbeta chain sequencing, PBMC samples from trial participants were taken at day 0 and at day 28 after the second dose. As to this clone: It has no known antigen specificity. Within one base of it there is no much larger clone, and no base qualities were kept.

The CDR3 goes from the cysteine to the phenylalanine over 13 residues. Only the CDR3 DNA is retained, 39 bases long and in frame from the first base. The germline V gene (reference sequence) sets CDR1 to MNHEY and CDR2 to SMNVEV. The V and J ends are trimmed by 5 bases and 3 bases, leaving 8 bases between them. What the work shows at the level of the full study, not this receptor alone: Most participants were white British and females outnumbered males, and the authors suggested that clonal diversity may have been underestimated. The whole spike protein was spanned by vaccine-associated CD4 TCRs, and dominant responses were seen in regions 160-218 and 743-854. Conclusions about previously exposed vaccinees are limited because only five to seven AZD1222 recipients were SARS-CoV-2 seropositive at baseline. No day 14 peak-response samples were available, so repertoires were characterized only after the peak T cell response. After two AZD1222 doses, both the breadth and the depth of spike-specific TCRs were significantly higher than at day 0 and than in MenACWY recipients. Reportedly, almost half of the unique spike-specific TCRs recognized epitopes lying outside the regions that are mutated in the B.1.351 and B.1.1.7 variants. The 56-69-year group was small, and its depth increase did not reach significance, likely because of low power.

The source material was peripheral blood, sampled on day 0 of AZD1222 vaccination. The chain is made from TRBV27 and TRBJ2-1; the D gene cannot be resolved reliably. This receptor was obtained from an adult in good health. The DNA sequence is as follows: TGTGCCAGCAGTCTCAACGGCTACAATGAGCAGTTCTTC. This encodes CASSLNGYNEQFF.